This T cell receptor (beta chain) was captured in a study of T-cell memory formation after mild COVID-19. On the study more broadly: For the most part, TCR clusters were specific to one donor.

Each CDR3 protein gets one entry after TCRdb re-called the 5' RACE reads with MiXCR. This table has approximately 42,000 distinct CDR3 sequences, over 6.5% appearing once. Germline CDR1 reads DFQATT; CDR2 reads SNEGSKA (reference sequence). This CDR3 spans 12 amino acids. Between the trimmed V and J ends, which lost 6 bases and 7 bases, there was a span of 15 bases. There are a few counts of this clonotype. The specimen sequenced was PBMCs or a T cell subset sorted from them (not recorded which). This receptor was taken from an adult who had mild COVID-19 (a few samples of this study predate the infection). Cell type and time point are not known. The chain is built from TRBV20-1 and TRBJ1-1; the D is unclear. The CDR3 nucleotides read TGCAGTGCAAGTGGCCGGATTATTGAAGCTTTCTTT. Its translation is CSASGRIIEAFF.